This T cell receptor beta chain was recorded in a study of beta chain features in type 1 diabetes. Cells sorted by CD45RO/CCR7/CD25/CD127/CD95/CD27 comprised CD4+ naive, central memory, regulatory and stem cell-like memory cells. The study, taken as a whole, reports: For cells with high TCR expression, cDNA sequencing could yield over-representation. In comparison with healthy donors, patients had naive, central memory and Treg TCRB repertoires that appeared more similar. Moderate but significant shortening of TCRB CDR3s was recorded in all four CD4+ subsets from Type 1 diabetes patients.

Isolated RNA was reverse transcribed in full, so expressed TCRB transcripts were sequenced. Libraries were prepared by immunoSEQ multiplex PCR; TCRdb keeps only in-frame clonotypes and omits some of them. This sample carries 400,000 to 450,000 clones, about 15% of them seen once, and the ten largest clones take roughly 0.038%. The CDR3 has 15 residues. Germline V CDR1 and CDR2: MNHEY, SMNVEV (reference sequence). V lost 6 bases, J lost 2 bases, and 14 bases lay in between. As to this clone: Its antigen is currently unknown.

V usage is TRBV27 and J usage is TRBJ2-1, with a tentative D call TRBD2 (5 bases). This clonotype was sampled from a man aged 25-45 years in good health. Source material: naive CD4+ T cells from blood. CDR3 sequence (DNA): TGTGCCAGCAGACGGACGCCCGGGGCCTACAATGAGCAGTTCTTC. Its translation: CASRRTPGAYNEQFF.